The 28 T cell receptor beta chains given below trace back to one sample, sequenced in a study of OX40 agonist ivuxolimab in advanced cancers. The method was immunoSEQ multiplex PCR; TCRdb's version includes in-frame clones alone and lacks a portion of them. The data contain almost 45,000 clones, approximately 86% of them singletons. The sequenced sample was CD4+ or CD8+ T cells sorted from blood, obtained in a trial of the OX40 agonist ivuxolimab. These TCRs come from an adult with an advanced solid tumor such as melanoma, head and neck, liver or kidney cancer.

This clone was detected many times. This chain uses TRBV5-1 with TRBJ2-1; 14 nucleotides line up with TRBD2. CDR1 is SGHRS, CDR2 YFSETQ, per germline. This CDR3 is 16 amino acids long. V was pared by 4 bases and J by 6 bases, with 6 bases of the junction left unmatched. The CDR3 nucleotides are TGCGCCAGCAGCACGGGACTAGCGGGGGCGGGCAATGAGCAGTTCTTC. It is translated as CASSTGLAGAGNEQFF.

CDR3 protein: CASSPTGRDGYTF. CDR3 DNA sequence: TGTGCCAGCAGCCCGACAGGGAGGGATGGCTACACCTTC. The V gene is TRBV7-3, the J gene TRBJ1-2; the match to TRBD1 covers 7 bases. Germline CDR1 SGHTA, CDR2 FQGTGA. V trimming: 5 bases; J trimming: 6 bases; junction bases outside the gene matches: 6. The CDR3 has 13 residues.

The V and J genes are TRBV7-9 and TRBJ2-1, with 8 bases identical to TRBD1. In germline, CDR1 is SEHNR, CDR2 FQNEAQ (reference sequence). With V trimmed by 5 bases and J by 4 bases, 7 bases remained unmatched. The CDR3 consists of 15 residues. The CDR3 sequence is CASSPTTGVYNEQFF. CDR3 coding DNA: TGTGCCAGCAGCCCCACGACAGGGGTGTACAATGAGCAGTTCTTC.

J is TRBJ2-7 and V is TRBV4-1, with D tentatively TRBD2 (5 bases). The V end was cut by 0 bases, the J end by 3 bases, with 9 bases between. CDR1 is MGHRA and CDR2 is YSYEKL in the germline V gene. The CDR3 spans 14 residues. The CDR3 protein is CASSQEAAVYEQYF. The CDR3 DNA reads TGCGCCAGCAGCCAAGAAGCGGCGGTCTACGAGCAGTACTTC.

The chain couples TRBV10-1 to TRBJ2-2; 10 bases fit TRBD2. V trimming: 3 bases; J trimming: 3 bases; junction bases outside the gene matches: 1. The germline gives CDR1 WNHNN, CDR2 SYGVQD (reference sequence). The CDR3 has 15 amino acids. Here the CDR3 reads CASSDLAGDTGELFF. In DNA form, the CDR3 reads TGCGCCAGCAGTGATCTAGCGGGGGACACCGGGGAGCTGTTTTTT.

This chain joins TRBV7-9 and TRBJ2-1, with TRBD1 matching 8 bases. The CDR3 consists of 15 residues. Germline CDR1 reads SEHNR; CDR2 reads FQNEAQ (reference sequence). The ends lost 5 bases at V and 9 bases at J; junction bases unmatched: 12. The CDR3 nucleotides read TGTGCCAGCAGCCAAGACGGGACAGGCCTGGGTGAGCAGTTCTTC. This codes for CASSQDGTGLGEQFF.

The rearrangement uses TRBV14 and TRBJ2-7, with D hard to call. The CDR3 covers 14 residues. The germline V and J ends were trimmed by 0 bases and 1 base, with 7 bases remaining between them. Germline V lookup: CDR1 SGHDN, CDR2 FVKESK. The CDR3 loop reads CASSQEAISYEQYF. In DNA form, the CDR3 reads TGTGCCAGCAGCCAAGAGGCTATTTCCTACGAGCAGTACTTC.

The chain carries TRBV7-9 and TRBJ2-7; no reliable D call. The CDR3 is 13 amino acids. CDR1 is SEHNR, CDR2 FQNEAQ, per germline (reference sequence). Trimming shortened V by 1 base and J by 0 bases, and 4 bases separated the two germline ends. CDR3 nucleotide sequence: TGTGCCAGCAGCTTAGGGCCCTCCTACGAGCAGTACTTC. Protein sequence: CASSLGPSYEQYF.

The chain recombines TRBV9 with TRBJ2-2; D is perhaps TRBD2 (5 bases). CDR1 SGDLS and CDR2 YYNGEE come from the germline V gene. V was clipped by 0 bases and J by 3 bases, with 9 bases between them. The CDR3 contains 15 residues. As DNA, the CDR3 is TGTGCCAGCAGCGTAGCGGCGGGTTACACCGGGGAGCTGTTTTTT. This gives the protein CASSVAAGYTGELFF.

The CDR3 spells CASSHNRGNEQFF. The CDR3 nucleotides read TGCGCCAGCAGCCACAACAGGGGCAATGAGCAGTTCTTC. The V and J genes are TRBV4-1 and TRBJ2-1; TRBD1 matches 7 bases. CDR1 is MGHRA and CDR2 is YSYEKL in the germline V gene. The CDR3 is made up of 13 amino acids. Unmatched junction bases numbered 2, after V lost 3 bases and J lost 6 bases.

This chain links TRBV7-6 with TRBJ2-5; a possible D gene is TRBD2 (6 bases). Looked up from germline, CDR1 is SGHVS and CDR2 is FNYEAQ. Trimming pared 9 bases from V and 1 base from J, leaving 15 bases between. This CDR3 is built from 14 residues. The CDR3 loop is CASAGRRVQETQYF. The DNA of the CDR3 is TGTGCCAGTGCGGGTCGGAGGGTCCAAGAGACCCAGTACTTC.

The chain combines TRBV4-2 with TRBJ1-1, with TRBD1 matching over 8 bases. The CDR3 consists of 16 residues. The ends lost 0 bases at V and 1 base at J; junction bases unmatched: 4. Germline values: CDR1 LGHNA, CDR2 YNFKEQ. The CDR3 bases are TGTGCCAGCAGCCAAGATAGGCAGGGGGCGAACACTGAAGCTTTCTTT. Its protein product is CASSQDRQGANTEAFF.

The J gene is TRBJ1-3, the V gene TRBV28, with D hard to call. V lost 5 bases, J lost 6 bases, and 14 bases lay in between. Germline lookup yields CDR1 MDHEN and CDR2 SYDVKM. The CDR3 is 14 residues long. As DNA, the CDR3 is TGTGCCAGCAGTAGATCGACCGGAGTAAACACCATATATTTT. Encoded protein: CASSRSTGVNTIYF.

This clone came up a few times. The chain recombines TRBV28 with TRBJ1-2; maybe TRBD1 (6 bases). The CDR3 extends over 13 amino acids. The germline gives CDR1 MDHEN, CDR2 SYDVKM. V was trimmed by 7 bases and J by 8 bases, leaving 17 bases between them. This chain's CDR3 is CASTPAKGVGYTF. The CDR3 DNA follows: TGTGCCAGCACCCCGGCCAAGGGGGTCGGCTACACCTTC.

The V and J genes are TRBV29-1 and TRBJ1-1, with D possibly being TRBD1 (6 bases). Trimming took off 7 bases at V and 4 bases at J, with 13 bases between the two ends. The germline V gene encodes CDR1 SQVTM and CDR2 ANQGSEA. This CDR3 region has 12 residues. The CDR3 reads CSEEQGATEAFF. The CDR3, as DNA: TGCAGCGAAGAACAGGGAGCCACTGAAGCTTTCTTT.

This rearrangement joins TRBV5-1 to TRBJ2-7; TRBD1 agrees at 12 bases. V gave up 4 bases and J gave up 5 bases; unmatched junction bases: 1. Per germline, CDR1 SGHRS and CDR2 YFSETQ. There are 13 residues in the CDR3. For the CDR3, the DNA is TGCGCCAGCAGCCGGGACAGGGGGCACGAGCAGTACTTC. Residues: CASSRDRGHEQYF.

The J gene is TRBJ1-6, the V gene TRBV6-5; TRBD1 agrees at 8 bases. With V trimmed by 0 bases and J by 5 bases, 3 bases remained unmatched. The CDR3 is 16 amino acids. CDR1 and CDR2 (germline): MNHEY, SVGAGI. The CDR3 spells CASSYSRTGHNSPLHF. CDR3 sequence (DNA): TGTGCCAGCAGTTACTCGAGGACAGGGCATAATTCACCCCTCCACTTT.

The J gene is TRBJ1-5, the V gene TRBV19, with TRBD1 identical over 8 bases. After removal of 6 bases from V and 3 bases from J, the junction contained 4 bases not matched to a gene. This CDR3 has 14 residues. Germline V gene data show CDR1 as LNHDA and CDR2 as SQIVND (reference sequence). In DNA form, the CDR3 reads TGTGCCAGTAGACAGGGGGGGAACAATCAGCCCCAGCATTTT. This sequence encodes CASRQGGNNQPQHF.

The table lists this clone with a few counts. The chain employs TRBV11-2 and TRBJ1-3; D is unresolved. There are 18 residues in the CDR3. V was trimmed by 0 bases and J by 0 bases, leaving 15 bases between them. Looked up from germline, CDR1 is SGHAT and CDR2 is FQNNGV. In DNA, the CDR3 is TGTGCCAGCAGCTTAGATCTTGTCCCAGGCATCTCTGGAAACACCATATATTTT. It translates to CASSLDLVPGISGNTIYF.

Remarks on this clone: Additional DNA sequences in this sample encode the identical CDR3. The genes are TRBV7-6 and TRBJ2-2, with TRBD2 as a possible D gene (6 bases). V lost 0 bases to trimming and J lost 5 bases, with 7 bases between them. CDR1 and CDR2 from the germline V gene are SGHVS and FNYEAQ. The CDR3 has 14 residues. DNA for the CDR3: TGTGCCAGCAGCTTAGCGGGGGGAACCGGGGAGCTGTTTTTT. Its protein product is CASSLAGGTGELFF.

The chain couples TRBV7-2 to TRBJ1-6, with D tentatively TRBD1 (6 bases). Trimming took 2 bases from V and 13 from J, leaving 18 bases between them. The CDR3 has 15 residues. Per germline, CDR1 SGHTA and CDR2 FQGNSA. The CDR3 nucleotides are TGTGCCAGCAGCTTACCACAGGGCGAGCTTCTGCCCCTCCACTTT. This gives the protein CASSLPQGELLPLHF.

The gene calls are TRBV5-4 and TRBJ2-1; D perhaps matches TRBD1 (6 bases). Between the trimmed V and J ends, which lost 0 bases and 6 bases, there was a span of 13 bases. Per the germline V gene, CDR1 is SGHNT and CDR2 is YYREEE (reference sequence). The CDR3 is made up of 15 amino acids. This CDR3 is CASSLDSGVINEQFF. The CDR3 DNA reads as TGTGCCAGCAGCTTGGATTCAGGGGTAATCAATGAGCAGTTCTTC. The whole variable domain, remainder taken from reference TRBV5-4 and TRBJ2-1, is ETGVTQSPTHLIKTRGQQVTLRCSSQSGHNTVSWYQQALGQGPQFIFQYYREEENGRGNFPPRFSGLQFPNYSSELNVNALELDDSALYLCASSLDSGVINEQFFGPGTRLTVL.

The V and J genes are TRBV27 and TRBJ1-2, with D maybe TRBD1 (6 bases). V was trimmed by 3 bases and J by 4 bases, leaving 12 bases between them. Germline V CDR1 and CDR2: MNHEY, SMNVEV (reference sequence). The CDR3 has 14 amino acids. The CDR3 DNA reads as TGTGCCAGCAGTTTTAATGGACAGCCCTATGGCTACACCTTC. Protein sequence: CASSFNGQPYGYTF.

This chain joins TRBV6-1 and TRBJ2-7, with a possible D match to TRBD2 (5 bases). The CDR3 is 15 residues long. Germline V gene lookup returns CDR1 MNHNS and CDR2 SASEGT. The germline V and J ends were trimmed by 2 bases and 4 bases, with 15 bases remaining between them. The CDR3 DNA is TGTGCCAGCAGTGAAACCCGGGGAGTTGGTTACGAGCAGTACGTC. It specifies CASSETRGVGYEQYV.

This sequence joins TRBV5-4 and TRBJ2-7; D is perhaps TRBD1 (6 bases). Germline CDR1 SGHNT, CDR2 YYREEE (reference sequence). The CDR3 is made up of 12 amino acids. With 2 bases removed from V and 3 bases from J, the gap between germline ends came to 6 bases. CDR3 in amino acids: CASSLQGYEQYV. The DNA of the CDR3 is TGTGCCAGCAGCTTACAGGGCTACGAGCAGTACGTC.

The J gene is TRBJ2-7, the V gene TRBV4-2; D may be TRBD1 or TRBD2 (5 bases each). This CDR3 is built from 16 residues. V shed 1 base and J shed 5 bases, with 18 bases lying between them. Germline CDR1 and CDR2: LGHNA and YNFKEQ. In nucleotides, the CDR3 is TGTGCCAGCAGCCAAGGAGCGGTGGGGGTGGCCCACGAGCAGTACTTC. Amino acid sequence: CASSQGAVGVAHEQYF.

The chain has TRBV11-2 and TRBJ2-3; D gene uncertain. Trimming took 3 bases from V and 4 from J, leaving 5 bases between them. Germline V gene data show CDR1 as SGHAT and CDR2 as FQNNGV. CDR3 length equals 12 residues. CDR3 DNA sequence: TGTGCCAGCAGCTTCCTATCAGATACGCAGTATTTT. Translation gives CASSFLSDTQYF.

CDR3 protein: CASSYSLGSNQPQHF. CDR3 nucleotide sequence: TGTGCCAGCAGTTACTCTCTCGGGAGCAATCAGCCCCAGCATTTT. The chain employs TRBV6-6 and TRBJ1-5; D is undetermined. Germline V lookup: CDR1 MNHNY, CDR2 SVGAGI (reference sequence). With 0 bases removed from V and 1 base from J, the gap between germline ends came to 7 bases. The CDR3 contains 15 residues.